This is a list of T cell receptor beta chains from one sample in a study of tumour-infiltrating T cells in Burkitt lymphoma. Assay used: immunoSEQ multiplex PCR; TCRdb lists only in-frame clones, some missing. The sample contains roughly 1,100 clones, approximately 20% of which appear only once. Material: tumor tissue. All receptors derive from a human donor with Burkitt lymphoma. CDR3s leave out the opening cysteine and the closing phenylalanine or tryptophan. Size tells how often a clone was seen (once, few, many) or the class of an expanded clone, and some rows leave it out.

len,j_gene,abundance,v_gene,CDR3aa
10,TRBJ2-7,NA,TRBV2,ASSRRIYEQY
8,TRBJ2-7,few,TRBV12-5,ASGPRSQY
14,TRBJ1-2,few,TRBV4-2,ASSQRTGGHKNGYT
14,TRBJ1-1,NA,TRBV9,ASSLLTGGSGTEAF
13,TRBJ1-1,NA,TRBV30,AWTIDWSNRYEAF
13,TRBJ2-1,NA,TRBV13,ASSFGAGGYNEQF
12,TRBJ2-3,NA,TRBV2,ASSENRKVDTQY
12,TRBJ1-3,large,TRBV2,ASSMGLAGNTIY
19,TRBJ2-3,NA,TRBV27,ASSLFVETSSRDFSTDTQY
16,TRBJ1-4,few,TRBV28,ASSLFFGHWSPNEKLF
9,TRBJ1-1,NA,TRBV30,AWGLTREAF
14,TRBJ2-2,few,TRBV7-9,ASSFTFVSDTGELF
11,TRBJ1-6,NA,TRBV10-1,ASSYDRSSPLH
15,TRBJ2-7,few,TRBV6-1,ASSGEGRQGAYWEQY
13,TRBJ2-1,large,TRBV9,ASSVAYGAYNEQF
12,TRBJ2-5,NA,TRBV18,ASSPGTGYETQY
15,TRBJ2-1,NA,TRBV27,ASSLYGRSSSYNEQF
9,TRBJ2-7,NA,TRBV25-1,ASSVGSSWY
12,TRBJ1-4,few,TRBV7-8,ASSLTATNEKLF
13,TRBJ1-5,NA,TRBV7-2,ASSYLRDSNQPQH
14,TRBJ1-1,few,TRBV19,ASSIARQGRNTEAF
13,TRBJ2-7,NA,TRBV7-9,ASSFRDRGHYEQY
15,TRBJ1-1,few,TRBV7-2,ASSSSPWDRVNTEAF
14,TRBJ1-2,few,TRBV7-2,ASSPGASRAIYGYT
12,TRBJ1-1,few,TRBV5-1,ASSLLSGSVEAF
13,TRBJ1-6,few,TRBV2,ASSDEGAANSPLH
13,TRBJ2-1,once,TRBV5-1,ASSPWSSGVDEQF
12,TRBJ2-5,hyperexpanded,TRBV7-9,ASSLAWGMETQY
13,TRBJ1-5,NA,TRBV7-8,ASSLGMGRDQPQH
14,TRBJ2-7,few,TRBV11-2,ASSPRPGQGPDEQY
15,TRBJ2-7,NA,TRBV5-1,ASSLNPGQRFPYEQY
12,TRBJ2-7,NA,TRBV6-4,ASSYTQGAYEQY
12,TRBJ1-1,few,TRBV6-5,ASSWGNMNTEAF
8,TRBJ1-2,few,TRBV20-1,SASVYGYT
15,TRBJ2-1,large,TRBV4-3,ASSHEPGLSAYNEQF
7,TRBJ1-1,NA,TRBV20-1,SARLEAF
11,TRBJ2-3,NA,TRBV6-5,ASRGREADTQY
13,TRBJ2-6,few,TRBV5-5,ASSLIFSGANVLT
17,TRBJ1-6,NA,TRBV11-2,ASSLVSGTHSSYNSPLH
10,TRBJ1-1,few,TRBV15,ATSISNTEAF
10,TRBJ1-1,few,TRBV25-1,ASSAGGIEAF
9,TRBJ2-1,NA,TRBV5-1,ASSVYNEQF
14,TRBJ1-2,few,TRBV28,ASSLYLGAAIDGYT
12,TRBJ1-5,few,TRBV4-3,ASSQFTTNQPQH
11,TRBJ2-5,few,TRBV28,ASSPGLQETQY
13,TRBJ1-1,few,TRBV15,ATSRTGTMNTEAF
14,TRBJ2-7,NA,TRBV27,ASSTLSVGGPYEQY
9,TRBJ2-7,few,TRBV5-1,ASSEGGEQY
11,TRBJ1-5,NA,TRBV28,ASRMPSEQPQH
13,TRBJ2-5,NA,TRBV28,ASSLGTGGAETQY
12,TRBJ2-7,few,TRBV2,ASSDLTATYEQY
15,TRBJ2-3,NA,TRBV7-9,ASSPHRGQGSTDTQY
18,TRBJ2-7,NA,TRBV28,ASSFRDIAYPILGLYEQY
16,TRBJ1-1,NA,TRBV19,ASSIRGKGGASRTEAF
15,TRBJ2-1,few,TRBV4-2,ASSQEWASGRANEQF
13,TRBJ1-5,few,TRBV19,ASAVSWGRSQPQH
10,TRBJ2-7,few,TRBV21-1,ASSPDSVEQY